The entry that follows covers one T cell receptor (beta chain) sequence. This specimen belongs to a study of T cell responses to AZD1222 COVID-19 vaccine. Some clones are missing from TCRdb's copy, which holds only in-frame ones; the method was immunoSEQ multiplex PCR. The sample lists fewer than 120,000 clones, 85% to 95% occurring once. The CDR3 consists of 19 residues. Between the trimmed V and J ends, which lost 2 bases and 0 bases, there was a span of 20 bases. Looked up from germline, CDR1 is LGHNA and CDR2 is YNFKEQ. The specimen was peripheral blood, collected 28 days after the second AZD1222 dose. The gene calls are TRBV4-2 and TRBJ1-3; possibly TRBD1 for D (5 bases). The receptor's source is an adult who received the AZD1222 COVID-19 vaccine. The CDR3 region has the DNA TGTGCCAGCAGCCAACAGAGGGCGACAGTACTGTACTCTGGAAACACCATATATTTT. Its translation: CASSQQRATVLYSGNTIYF.